The 5 T cell receptor beta chains given below trace back to one sample, sequenced in a study of CXCR3-negative and CXCR3-positive naive CD8 T cells. Overall study results and limits: When CXCR3-positive naive cells were set against CXCR3-negative naive cells, the former had more hydrophobic TRB CDR3s.

Antigens of these TCRs are unknown. UMI-labeled 5' RACE TRB cDNA libraries were prepared from the cells. TCRdb re-called the 5' RACE reads and shows each CDR3 protein once, DNA omitted. Its clone listing holds about 150,000 distinct CDR3 sequences. Sequenced material: naive CXCR3+ CD8+ T cells from blood. The subset was: CD45RO-CCR7+CD27+CD95- naive CD8+ T cells expressing CXCR3 (TNR3+). The source of these receptors is a human donor in good health. Some clones in this sample may be carry-over from other donors' samples.

This sequence joins TRBV3-1 and TRBJ2-1; TCRdb proposes TRBD2, but this gene call is untestable without DNA. Germline CDR1 LGHDT, CDR2 YNNKEL (reference sequence). The CDR3 totals 15 residues. CDR3 in amino acids: CASTPGLGSYNEQFF.

The chain recombines TRBV6-1 with TRBJ2-7; TCRdb outputs TRBD2, but without DNA this stays unchecked. The CDR3 has 15 residues. Germline loops: CDR1 MNHNS, CDR2 SASEGT. CDR3 in amino acids: CASSTTSVGSYEQYF.

The chain uses TRBV7-6 and TRBJ2-7; TCRdb gives TRBD1 as the D gene, but with no DNA this cannot be confirmed. The germline gives CDR1 SGHVS, CDR2 FNYEAQ. This CDR3 has 13 residues. The CDR3 protein is CASSPFSRDEQYF.

V is TRBV7-3 and J is TRBJ2-1; the TCRdb call, TRBD2, lacks DNA for checking. The CDR3 is 15 residues long. Germline V gene sequence: CDR1 SGHTA, CDR2 FQGTGA. CDR3 loop: CASSNIAGGFNEQFF.

The V gene is TRBV5-6, the J gene TRBJ2-3. Germline values: CDR1 SGHDT, CDR2 YYEEEE. CDR3 size: 13 residues. CDR3 sequence reads: CASSLDAADTQYF.